This is a list of T cell receptor beta chains from one sample in a study of blood T cell repertoires in COVID-19. The assay was immunoSEQ multiplex PCR, and TCRdb's table has in-frame clones only and misses some. The sample lists fewer than 300,000 clones, 85% seen once, with 4.5% to 5.5% in the top ten. Specimen: peripheral blood. The receptors shown here come from a man in his fifties or sixties with active or convalescent COVID-19. Each CDR3 is given with its conserved first and last residue. The D gene is left open where the match is weak. Size is omitted from some rows. Given values are once, few, many or a class for expanded clones.

size: few
V: TRBV7-9
D: NA
J: TRBJ1-1
CDR3: CASSLSGQLNTEAFF
DNA: TGTGCCAGCAGCTTAAGTGGCCAGTTAAACACTGAAGCTTTCTTT

size: NA
V: TRBV3-1/TRBV3-2
D: TRBD2
J: TRBJ2-5
CDR3: CASSLYLAGGPETQYF
DNA: TGTGCCAGCAGCCTTTACCTAGCGGGAGGGCCAGAGACCCAGTACTTC

size: few
V: TRBV7-2
D: NA
J: TRBJ1-3
CDR3: CASSSSRGKAGNTIYF
DNA: TGTGCCAGCAGCTCTTCTCGAGGGAAGGCTGGAAACACCATATATTTT

size: NA
V: TRBV7-8
D: NA
J: TRBJ2-1
CDR3: CASSERETVWNNEQFF
DNA: TGTGCCAGCAGTGAGCGAGAGACCGTCTGGAACAATGAGCAGTTCTTC

size: NA
V: TRBV7-2
D: NA
J: TRBJ1-3
CDR3: CASSLGGHSGNTIYF
DNA: TGTGCCAGCAGCTTGGGGGGTCACTCTGGAAACACCATATATTTT

size: NA
V: TRBV10-3
D: NA
J: TRBJ2-1
CDR3: CAISAGSYNEQFF
DNA: TGTGCCATCAGCGCCGGCTCCTACAATGAGCAGTTCTTC

size: NA
V: TRBV5-5
D: TRBD2
J: TRBJ2-7
CDR3: CASSLGRENDEQYF
DNA: TGTGCCAGCAGCTTGGGGCGGGAGAACGACGAGCAGTACTTC

size: NA
V: TRBV6-2/TRBV6-3
D: NA
J: TRBJ1-2
CDR3: CASSHPRGANYGYTF
DNA: TGTGCCAGCAGCCACCCACGGGGGGCCAACTATGGCTACACCTTC

size: NA
V: TRBV4-1
D: NA
J: TRBJ2-4
CDR3: CASSQDLAGKAKNIQYF
DNA: TGCGCCAGCAGCCAAGATCTGGCGGGAAAAGCCAAAAACATTCAGTACTTC

size: NA
V: TRBV7-9
D: NA
J: TRBJ2-3
CDR3: CASSPGWGLTSRGTDTQYF
DNA: TGTGCCAGCAGCCCGGGGTGGGGCCTGACTAGCAGGGGAACAGATACGCAGTATTTT

size: NA
V: TRBV5-1
D: TRBD2
J: TRBJ2-7
CDR3: CASSSGTSGKGSYEQYF
DNA: TGCGCCAGCAGCTCTGGGACTAGCGGGAAAGGTTCCTACGAGCAGTACTTC

size: once
V: TRBV5-1
D: TRBD1
J: TRBJ2-7
CDR3: CASSGQGAGYEQYF
DNA: TGCGCCAGCAGCGGTCAGGGGGCAGGATACGAGCAGTACTTC

size: NA
V: TRBV27
D: TRBD2
J: TRBJ2-7
CDR3: CASTSGAYEQYF
DNA: TGTGCCAGCACCAGCGGGGCCTACGAGCAGTACTTC

size: once
V: TRBV18
D: NA
J: TRBJ2-7
CDR3: CASSPSRLARAYEQYF
DNA: TGTGCCAGCTCACCAAGTCGGCTAGCTAGGGCCTACGAGCAGTACTTC

size: NA
V: TRBV29-1
D: TRBD2
J: TRBJ2-3
CDR3: CSIRTSGIQDTQYF
DNA: TGCAGCATTCGGACTAGCGGGATTCAAGATACGCAGTATTTT

size: NA
V: TRBV28
D: TRBD1
J: TRBJ1-2
CDR3: CASRGDRQRGYTF
DNA: TGTGCCAGCAGGGGGGACAGGCAAAGGGGCTACACCTTC

size: once
V: TRBV18
D: TRBD2
J: TRBJ2-1
CDR3: CASSPVSGSLIGEQFF
DNA: TGTGCCAGCTCCCCAGTTAGCGGGAGTCTGATCGGTGAGCAGTTCTTC

size: NA
V: TRBV9
D: TRBD1
J: TRBJ1-2
CDR3: CASSLRGTGGIYGYTF
DNA: TGTGCCAGCAGCTTGCGCGGGACAGGGGGTATCTATGGCTACACCTTC

size: NA
V: TRBV27
D: TRBD2
J: TRBJ2-1
CDR3: CASSLVGGSLHNEQFF
DNA: TGTGCCAGCAGTTTAGTAGGCGGGAGTCTACACAATGAGCAGTTCTTC

size: NA
V: TRBV28
D: TRBD1
J: TRBJ1-3
CDR3: CASSHSRGQGRHAIYF
DNA: TGTGCCAGCAGCCACTCTAGGGGACAGGGACGCCATGCCATATATTTT

size: NA
V: TRBV24-1
D: TRBD2
J: TRBJ2-5
CDR3: CATSDRREFPETQYF
DNA: TGTGCCACCAGTGATAGGCGGGAGTTTCCAGAGACCCAGTACTTC

size: NA
V: TRBV6-5
D: NA
J: TRBJ2-7
CDR3: CASSYVYGSYEQYF
DNA: TGTGCCAGCAGTTACGTCTACGGGTCCTACGAGCAGTACTTC

size: NA
V: TRBV5-1
D: TRBD1
J: TRBJ2-7
CDR3: CASSSTGVDEQYF
DNA: TGCGCCAGCAGCTCTACAGGGGTCGACGAGCAGTACTTC

size: few
V: TRBV30
D: TRBD1
J: TRBJ1-2
CDR3: CAWRAWDRRGFRGYTF
DNA: TGTGCCTGGAGGGCCTGGGACAGGCGGGGATTCAGGGGCTACACCTTC

size: few
V: TRBV24-1
D: TRBD1
J: TRBJ2-3
CDR3: CATATGTGGTDTQYF
DNA: TGTGCCACCGCCACCGGGACAGGGGGTACAGATACGCAGTATTTT

size: NA
V: TRBV28
D: TRBD1
J: TRBJ2-7
CDR3: CASSLRDRGPYF
DNA: TGTGCCAGCAGTTTGCGGGACAGGGGACCGTACTTC

size: NA
V: TRBV6-2/TRBV6-3
D: NA
J: TRBJ2-2
CDR3: CASSQQNTGELFF
DNA: TGTGCCAGCAGTCAACAGAACACCGGGGAGCTGTTTTTT

size: few
V: TRBV7-8
D: NA
J: TRBJ1-3
CDR3: CASSLAGYSGNTIYF
DNA: TGTGCCAGCAGCTTAGCCGGGTATTCTGGAAACACCATATATTTT

size: once
V: TRBV3-1/TRBV3-2
D: NA
J: TRBJ2-5
CDR3: CASSSRTKETQYF
DNA: TGTGCCAGCAGTAGTCGTACTAAAGAGACCCAGTACTTC

size: NA
V: TRBV7-9
D: NA
J: TRBJ1-2
CDR3: CASTGSSDSPSPNYGYTF
DNA: TGTGCCAGCACAGGGAGTTCGGACAGCCCATCCCCAAACTATGGCTACACCTTC

size: NA
V: TRBV11-2
D: NA
J: TRBJ1-3
CDR3: CASSPRGWGLGNTIYF
DNA: TGTGCCAGCAGCCCCCGAGGGTGGGGTCTTGGAAACACCATATATTTT

size: NA
V: TRBV2
D: NA
J: TRBJ1-4
CDR3: CASRFTSTNEKLFF
DNA: TGTGCCAGCAGATTCACTTCAACTAATGAAAAACTGTTTTTT

size: NA
V: TRBV2
D: NA
J: TRBJ2-1
CDR3: CASSEGGLLNNEQFF
DNA: TGTGCCAGCAGTGAAGGGGGGCTTCTCAACAATGAGCAGTTCTTC

size: many
V: TRBV6-6
D: NA
J: TRBJ1-1
CDR3: CASSYAGDTEAFF
DNA: TGTGCCAGCAGTTACGCAGGGGACACTGAAGCTTTCTTT

size: once
V: TRBV27
D: TRBD1
J: TRBJ2-5
CDR3: CASARDRDLETQYF
DNA: TGTGCCAGCGCCCGGGACAGGGATTTGGAGACCCAGTACTTC

size: NA
V: TRBV10-3
D: TRBD1
J: TRBJ1-1
CDR3: CATWDSMNTEAFF
DNA: TGTGCCACGTGGGACAGTATGAACACTGAAGCTTTCTTT

size: NA
V: TRBV7-3
D: TRBD2
J: TRBJ2-2
CDR3: CASSSRLAANTGELFF
DNA: TGTGCCAGCAGCTCTCGACTAGCGGCGAACACCGGGGAGCTGTTTTTT

size: NA
V: TRBV28
D: TRBD1
J: TRBJ1-5
CDR3: CASTGTPQSNQPQHF
DNA: TGTGCCTCGACAGGGACCCCCCAAAGCAATCAGCCCCAGCATTTT